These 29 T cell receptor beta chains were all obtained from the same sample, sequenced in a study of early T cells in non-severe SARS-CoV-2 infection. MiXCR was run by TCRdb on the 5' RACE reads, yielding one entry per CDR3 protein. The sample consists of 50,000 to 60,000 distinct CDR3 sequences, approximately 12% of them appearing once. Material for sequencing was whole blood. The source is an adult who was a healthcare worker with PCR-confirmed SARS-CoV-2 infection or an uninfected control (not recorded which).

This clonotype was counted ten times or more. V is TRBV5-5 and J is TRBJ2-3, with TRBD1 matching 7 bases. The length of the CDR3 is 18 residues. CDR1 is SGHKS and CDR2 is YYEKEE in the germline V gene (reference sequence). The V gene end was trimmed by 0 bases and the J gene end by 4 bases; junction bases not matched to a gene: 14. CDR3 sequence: CASSLVGSGTAGADTQYF. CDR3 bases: TGTGCCAGCAGCTTGGTGGGATCCGGGACAGCCGGAGCAGATACGCAGTATTTT.

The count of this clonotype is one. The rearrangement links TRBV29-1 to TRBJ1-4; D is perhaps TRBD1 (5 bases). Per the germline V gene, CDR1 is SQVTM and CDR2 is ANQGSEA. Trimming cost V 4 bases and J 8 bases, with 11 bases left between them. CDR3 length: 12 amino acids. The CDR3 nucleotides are TGCAGCGTTGGGGACGGTTCAGAAAAACTGTTTTTT. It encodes CSVGDGSEKLFF.

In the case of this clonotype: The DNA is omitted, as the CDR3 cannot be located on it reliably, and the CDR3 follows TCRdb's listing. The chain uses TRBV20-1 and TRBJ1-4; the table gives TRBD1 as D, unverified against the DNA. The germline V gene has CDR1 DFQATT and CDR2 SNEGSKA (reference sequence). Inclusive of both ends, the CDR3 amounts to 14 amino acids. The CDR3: CSASTGAFEKNCFF.

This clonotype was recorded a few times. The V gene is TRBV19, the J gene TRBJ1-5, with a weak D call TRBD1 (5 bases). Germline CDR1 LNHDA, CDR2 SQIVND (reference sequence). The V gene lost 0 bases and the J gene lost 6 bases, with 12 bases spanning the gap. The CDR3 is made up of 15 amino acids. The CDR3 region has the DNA TGTGCCAGTAGTATAGACGGACACTTACCTCAGCCCCAGCATTTT. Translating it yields CASSIDGHLPQPQHF.

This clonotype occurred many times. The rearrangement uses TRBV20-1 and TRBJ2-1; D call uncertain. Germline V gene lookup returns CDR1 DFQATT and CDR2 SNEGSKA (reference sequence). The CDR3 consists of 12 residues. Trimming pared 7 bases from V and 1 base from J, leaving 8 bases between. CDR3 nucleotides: TGCAGTGTGGTCGGATCCTACAATGAGCAGTTCTTC. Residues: CSVVGSYNEQFF.

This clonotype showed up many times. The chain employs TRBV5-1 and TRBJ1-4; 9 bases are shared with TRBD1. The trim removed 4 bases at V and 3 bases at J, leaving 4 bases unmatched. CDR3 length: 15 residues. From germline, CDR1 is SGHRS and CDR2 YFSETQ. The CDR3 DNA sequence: TGCGCCAGCAGCGAACAGGGGGCGGCTAATGAAAAACTGTTTTTT. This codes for CASSEQGAANEKLFF.

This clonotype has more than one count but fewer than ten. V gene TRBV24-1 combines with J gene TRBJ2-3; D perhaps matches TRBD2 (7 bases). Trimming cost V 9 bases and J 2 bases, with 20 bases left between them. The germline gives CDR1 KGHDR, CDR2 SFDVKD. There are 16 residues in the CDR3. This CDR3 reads CATSSGGGPYTDTQYF. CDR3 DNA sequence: TGTGCCACCTCGTCCGGCGGGGGCCCATACACAGATACGCAGTATTTT.

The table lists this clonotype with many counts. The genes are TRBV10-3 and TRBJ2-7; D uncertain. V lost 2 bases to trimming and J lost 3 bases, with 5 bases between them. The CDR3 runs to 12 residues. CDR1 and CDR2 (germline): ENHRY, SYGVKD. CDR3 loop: CAISEENYEQYF. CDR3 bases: TGTGCCATCAGTGAGGAGAACTACGAGCAGTACTTC.

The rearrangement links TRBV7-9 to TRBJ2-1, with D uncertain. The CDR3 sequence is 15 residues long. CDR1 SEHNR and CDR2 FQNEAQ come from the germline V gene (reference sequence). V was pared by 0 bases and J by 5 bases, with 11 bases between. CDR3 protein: CASSLAQARHNEQFF. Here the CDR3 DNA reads TGTGCCAGCAGCTTAGCGCAGGCCCGGCACAATGAGCAGTTCTTC.

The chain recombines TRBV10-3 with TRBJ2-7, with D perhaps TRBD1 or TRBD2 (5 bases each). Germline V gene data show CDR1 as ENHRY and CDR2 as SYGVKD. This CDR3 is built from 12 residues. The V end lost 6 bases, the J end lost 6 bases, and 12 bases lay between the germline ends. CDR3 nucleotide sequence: TGTGCCATCAGGTCCTCCGGGACCGAGCAGTACTTC. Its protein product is CAIRSSGTEQYF.

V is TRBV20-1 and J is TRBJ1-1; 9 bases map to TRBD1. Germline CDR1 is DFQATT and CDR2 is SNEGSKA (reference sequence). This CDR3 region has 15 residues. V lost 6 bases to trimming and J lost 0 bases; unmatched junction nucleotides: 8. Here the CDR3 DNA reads TGCAGTGCCAGTAGGACAGGGGCTATGAACACTGAAGCTTTCTTT. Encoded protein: CSASRTGAMNTEAFF.

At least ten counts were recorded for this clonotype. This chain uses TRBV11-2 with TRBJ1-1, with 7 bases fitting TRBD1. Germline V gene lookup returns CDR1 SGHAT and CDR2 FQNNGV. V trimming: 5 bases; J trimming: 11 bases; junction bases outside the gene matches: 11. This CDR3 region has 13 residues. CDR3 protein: CASSRTGDGKAFF. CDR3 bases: TGTGCCAGCAGCCGCACAGGGGATGGCAAGGCTTTCTTT.

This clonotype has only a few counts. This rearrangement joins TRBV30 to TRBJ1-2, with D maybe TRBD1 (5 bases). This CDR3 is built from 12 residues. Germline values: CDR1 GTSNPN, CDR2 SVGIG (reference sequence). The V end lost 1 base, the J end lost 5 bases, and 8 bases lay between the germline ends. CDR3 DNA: TGTGCCTGGAGTGGGGGACCGTATGGCTACACCTTC. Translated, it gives CAWSGGPYGYTF.

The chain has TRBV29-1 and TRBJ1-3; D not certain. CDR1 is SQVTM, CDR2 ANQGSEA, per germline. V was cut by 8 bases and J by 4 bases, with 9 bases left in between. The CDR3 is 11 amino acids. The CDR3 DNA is TGCAGCTGGATGGAGGGAAACACCATATATTTT. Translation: CSWMEGNTIYF.

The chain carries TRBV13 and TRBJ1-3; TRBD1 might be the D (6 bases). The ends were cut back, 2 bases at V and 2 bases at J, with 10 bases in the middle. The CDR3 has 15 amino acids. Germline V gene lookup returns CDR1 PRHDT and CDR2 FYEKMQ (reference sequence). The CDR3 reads CASSLRGTPGNTIYF. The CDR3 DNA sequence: TGTGCCAGCAGCTTAAGGGGGACACCTGGAAACACCATATATTTT.

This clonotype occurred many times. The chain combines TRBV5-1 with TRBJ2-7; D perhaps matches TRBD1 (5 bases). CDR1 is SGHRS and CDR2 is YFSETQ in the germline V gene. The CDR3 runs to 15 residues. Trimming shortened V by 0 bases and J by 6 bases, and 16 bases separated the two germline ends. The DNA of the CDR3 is TGCGCCAGCAGCTTGGCCATGATGGGGCGCGGCGAGCAGTACTTC. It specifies CASSLAMMGRGEQYF. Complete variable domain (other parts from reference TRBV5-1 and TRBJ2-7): KAGVTQTPRYLIKTRGQQVTLSCSPISGHRSVSWYQQTPGQGLQFLFEYFSETQRNKGNFPGRFSGRQFSNSRSEMNVSTLELGDSALYLCASSLAMMGRGEQYFGPGTRLTVT.

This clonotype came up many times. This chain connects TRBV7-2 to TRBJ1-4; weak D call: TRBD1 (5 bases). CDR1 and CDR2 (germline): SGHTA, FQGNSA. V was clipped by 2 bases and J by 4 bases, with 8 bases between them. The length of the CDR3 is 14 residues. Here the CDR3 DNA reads TGTGCCAGCAGCTTAAGGGGCCGTAATGAAAAACTGTTTTTT. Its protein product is CASSLRGRNEKLFF.

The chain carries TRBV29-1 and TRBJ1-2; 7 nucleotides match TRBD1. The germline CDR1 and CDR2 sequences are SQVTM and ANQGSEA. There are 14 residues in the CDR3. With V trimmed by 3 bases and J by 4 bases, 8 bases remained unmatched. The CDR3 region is CSVDRTGVSYGYTF. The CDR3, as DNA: TGCAGCGTTGATCGTACAGGGGTGTCCTATGGCTACACCTTC.

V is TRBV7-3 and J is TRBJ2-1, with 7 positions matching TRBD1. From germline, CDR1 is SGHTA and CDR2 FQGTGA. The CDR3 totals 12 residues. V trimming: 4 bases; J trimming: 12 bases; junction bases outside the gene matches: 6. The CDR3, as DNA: TGTGCCAGCAGCTCAACAGGGGAAAGGCAGTTCTTC. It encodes CASSSTGERQFF.

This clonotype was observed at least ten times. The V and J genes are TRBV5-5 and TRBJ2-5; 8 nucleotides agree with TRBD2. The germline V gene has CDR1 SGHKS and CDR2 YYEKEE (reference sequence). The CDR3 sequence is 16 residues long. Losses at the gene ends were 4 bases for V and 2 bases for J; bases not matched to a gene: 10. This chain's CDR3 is CASSIYTRGVQETQYF. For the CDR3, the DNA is TGTGCCAGCAGCATCTACACGCGGGGGGTTCAAGAGACCCAGTACTTC.

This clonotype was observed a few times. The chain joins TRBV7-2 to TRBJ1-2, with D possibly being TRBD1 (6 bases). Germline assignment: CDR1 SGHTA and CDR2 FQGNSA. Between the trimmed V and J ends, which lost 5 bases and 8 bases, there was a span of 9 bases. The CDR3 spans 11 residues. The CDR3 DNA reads TGTGCCAGCAGCACAGGGCCCGGCTACACCTTC. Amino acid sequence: CASSTGPGYTF.

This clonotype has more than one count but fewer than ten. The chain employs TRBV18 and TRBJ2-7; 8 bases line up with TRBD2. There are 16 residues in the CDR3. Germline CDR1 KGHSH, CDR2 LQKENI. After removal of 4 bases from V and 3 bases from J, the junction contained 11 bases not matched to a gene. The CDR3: CASSRELAAGDYEQYF. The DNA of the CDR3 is TGTGCCAGCTCACGCGAGTTGGCAGCGGGAGACTACGAGCAGTACTTC.

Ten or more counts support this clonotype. In nucleotides, the CDR3 is TGTGCCAGCAGCTTTCCTCTCCCGGGGGCGCGGAACACTGAAGCTTTCTTT. It yields the protein CASSFPLPGARNTEAFF. The rearrangement joins TRBV5-4 to TRBJ1-1; D is possibly TRBD1 (6 bases). The V end lost 2 bases, the J end lost 1 base, and 18 bases lay between the germline ends. Germline V gene sequence: CDR1 SGHNT, CDR2 YYREEE (reference sequence). The CDR3 spans 17 residues.

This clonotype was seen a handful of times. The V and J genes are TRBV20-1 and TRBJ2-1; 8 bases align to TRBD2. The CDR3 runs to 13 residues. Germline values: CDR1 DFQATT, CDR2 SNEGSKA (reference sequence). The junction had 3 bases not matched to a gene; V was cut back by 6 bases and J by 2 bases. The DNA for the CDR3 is TGCAGTGCCACGGGGGGGCCCTACAATGAGCAGTTCTTC. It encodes CSATGGPYNEQFF.

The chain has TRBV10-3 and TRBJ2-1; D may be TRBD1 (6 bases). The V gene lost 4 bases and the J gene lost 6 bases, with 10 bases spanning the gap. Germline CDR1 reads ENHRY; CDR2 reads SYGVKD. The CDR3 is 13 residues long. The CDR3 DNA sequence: TGTGCCATCAGTGGGCCAGGGGCCAATGAGCAGTTCTTC. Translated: CAISGPGANEQFF.

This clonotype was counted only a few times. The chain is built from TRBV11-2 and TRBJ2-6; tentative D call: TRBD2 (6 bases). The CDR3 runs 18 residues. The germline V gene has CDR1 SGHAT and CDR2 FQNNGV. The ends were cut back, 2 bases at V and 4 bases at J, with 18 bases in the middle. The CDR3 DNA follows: TGTGCCAGCAGCTTACGTCGGCAGGGAGGCTCCGGGGCCAACGTCCTGACTTTC. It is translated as CASSLRRQGGSGANVLTF.

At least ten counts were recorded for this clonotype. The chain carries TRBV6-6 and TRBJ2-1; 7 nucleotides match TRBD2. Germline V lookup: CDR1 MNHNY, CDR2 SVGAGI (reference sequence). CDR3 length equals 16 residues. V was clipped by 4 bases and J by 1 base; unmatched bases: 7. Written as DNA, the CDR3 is TGTGCCAGCAGTTCCTTAGCGGGTCGGTCCTACAATGAGCAGTTCTTC. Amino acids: CASSSLAGRSYNEQFF.

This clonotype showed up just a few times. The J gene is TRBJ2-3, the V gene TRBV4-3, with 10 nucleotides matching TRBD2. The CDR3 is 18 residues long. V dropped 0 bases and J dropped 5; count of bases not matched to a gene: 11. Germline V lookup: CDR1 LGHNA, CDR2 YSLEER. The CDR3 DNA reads TGCGCCAGCAGCCAAGATTCCCTAGCGGGGGCCGGCGGAGATACGCAGTATTTT. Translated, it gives CASSQDSLAGAGGDTQYF.

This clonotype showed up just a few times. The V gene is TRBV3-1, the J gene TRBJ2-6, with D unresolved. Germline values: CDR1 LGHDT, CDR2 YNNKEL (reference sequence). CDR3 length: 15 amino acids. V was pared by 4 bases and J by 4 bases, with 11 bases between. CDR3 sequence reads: CASSPGSEGANVLTF. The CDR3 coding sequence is TGTGCCAGCAGCCCCGGGTCCGAGGGGGCCAACGTCCTGACTTTC.